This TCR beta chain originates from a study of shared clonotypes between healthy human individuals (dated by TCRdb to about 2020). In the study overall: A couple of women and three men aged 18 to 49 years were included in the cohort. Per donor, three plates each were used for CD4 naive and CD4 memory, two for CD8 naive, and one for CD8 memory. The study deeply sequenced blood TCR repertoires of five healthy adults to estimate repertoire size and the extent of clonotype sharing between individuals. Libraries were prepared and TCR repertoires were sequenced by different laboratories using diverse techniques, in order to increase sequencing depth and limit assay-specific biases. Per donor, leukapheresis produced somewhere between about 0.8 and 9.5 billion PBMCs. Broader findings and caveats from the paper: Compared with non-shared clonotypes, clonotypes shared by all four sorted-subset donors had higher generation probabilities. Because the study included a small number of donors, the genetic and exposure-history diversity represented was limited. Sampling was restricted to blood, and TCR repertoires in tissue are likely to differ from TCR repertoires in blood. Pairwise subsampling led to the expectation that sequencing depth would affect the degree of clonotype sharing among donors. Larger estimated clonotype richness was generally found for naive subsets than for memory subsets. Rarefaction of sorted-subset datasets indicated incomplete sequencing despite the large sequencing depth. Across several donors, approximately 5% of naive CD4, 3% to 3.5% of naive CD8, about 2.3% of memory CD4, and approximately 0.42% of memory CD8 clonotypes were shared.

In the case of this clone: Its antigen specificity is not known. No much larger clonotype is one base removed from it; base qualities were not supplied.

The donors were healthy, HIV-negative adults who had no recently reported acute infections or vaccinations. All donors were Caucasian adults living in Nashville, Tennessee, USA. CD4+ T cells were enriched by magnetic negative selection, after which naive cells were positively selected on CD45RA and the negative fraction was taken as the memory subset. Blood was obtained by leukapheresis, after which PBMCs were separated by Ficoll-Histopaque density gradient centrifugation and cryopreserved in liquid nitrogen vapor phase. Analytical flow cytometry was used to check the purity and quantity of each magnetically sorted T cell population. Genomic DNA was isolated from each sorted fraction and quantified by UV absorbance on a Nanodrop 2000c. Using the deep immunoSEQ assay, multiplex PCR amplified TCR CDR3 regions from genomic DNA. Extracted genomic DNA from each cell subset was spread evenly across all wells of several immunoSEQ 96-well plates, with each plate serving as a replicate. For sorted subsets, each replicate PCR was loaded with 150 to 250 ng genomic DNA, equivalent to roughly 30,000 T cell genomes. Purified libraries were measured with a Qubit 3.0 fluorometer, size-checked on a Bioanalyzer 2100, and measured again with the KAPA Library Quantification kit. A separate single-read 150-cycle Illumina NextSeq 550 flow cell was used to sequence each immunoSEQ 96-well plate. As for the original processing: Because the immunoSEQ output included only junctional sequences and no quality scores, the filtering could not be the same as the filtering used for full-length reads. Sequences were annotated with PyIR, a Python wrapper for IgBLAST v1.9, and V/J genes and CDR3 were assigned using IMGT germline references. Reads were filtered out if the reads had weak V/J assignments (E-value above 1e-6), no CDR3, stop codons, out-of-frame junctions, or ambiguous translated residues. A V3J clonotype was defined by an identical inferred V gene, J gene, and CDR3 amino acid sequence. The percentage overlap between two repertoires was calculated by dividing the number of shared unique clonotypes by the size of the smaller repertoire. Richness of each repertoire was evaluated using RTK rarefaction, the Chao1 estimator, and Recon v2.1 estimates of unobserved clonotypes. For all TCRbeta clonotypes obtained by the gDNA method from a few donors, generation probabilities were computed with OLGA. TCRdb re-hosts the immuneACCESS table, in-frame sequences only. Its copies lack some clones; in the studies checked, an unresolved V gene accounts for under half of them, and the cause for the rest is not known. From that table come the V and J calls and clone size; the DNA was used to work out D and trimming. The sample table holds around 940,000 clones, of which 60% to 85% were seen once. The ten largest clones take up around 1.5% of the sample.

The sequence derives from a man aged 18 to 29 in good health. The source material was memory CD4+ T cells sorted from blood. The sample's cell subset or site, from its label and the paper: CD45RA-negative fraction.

The CDR3 region reads CASGLGTLVAQYF. The nucleotides are TGTGCCAGCGGACTTGGGACTTTAGTCGCGCAGTATTTT. The sequence is built from TRBV11-2 and TRBJ2-3; the best D guess is TRBD2, with 6 bases matching. V sheds 8 bases and J sheds 10 bases, leaving 19 bases between their ends. Spanning cysteine to phenylalanine, the CDR3 consists of 13 amino acids. Solely the CDR3 DNA is kept, with 39 bases framed from the first base. Per the germline V gene, SGHAT is the CDR1 and FQNNGV is the CDR2. When the CDR3 is completed using the reference TRBV11-2 and TRBJ2-3 genes on either side, the full variable domain is EAGVAQSPRYKIIEKRQSVAFWCNPISGHATLYWYQQILGQGPKLLIQFQNNGVVDDSQLPKDRFSAERLKGVDSTLKIQPAKLEDSAVYLCASGLGTLVAQYFGPGTRLTVL.